This TCR beta chain was sequenced for a study of control samples from healthy donors and cancer patients. Using immunoSEQ multiplex PCR, the repertoire was profiled, and TCRdb retains in-frame clones only, with some absent. Here the sample table reports fewer than 200,000 clones. The sequence derives from a woman in her thirties in good health. The sequenced sample was blood.

Here the CDR3 DNA reads TGTGCCTCCAACTCCAGGGGGCTGGAGTCACCCCTCCACTTT. Amino acid sequence: CASNSRGLESPLHF. The V gene is TRBV19, the J gene TRBJ1-6, with 8 positions matching TRBD1. In germline, CDR1 is LNHDA, CDR2 SQIVND (reference sequence). This CDR3 is 14 amino acids long. J was trimmed by 10 bases and V by 11 bases; bases with no gene match: 13.